This TCR beta chain was sequenced in a study of blood T cell repertoires in COVID-19. Study-wide background: Samples came from the United States, Italy and Spain, spanning acute and convalescent COVID-19. T cells, B-cell-depleted T cells, or PBMCs supplied cDNA or gDNA.

In the study's own analysis: From reference gene primer amplification, estimates of nucleated cell counts were derived. The table came from immunoSEQ multiplex PCR; TCRdb's copy has only in-frame clones and leaves some out. D and trimming come from the DNA, and the V and J calls and clone size come from that table. Of about 140,000 clones in the sample, 75% to 85% were seen once. There are 14 residues in the CDR3. Deletions cut 5 bases from V and 1 base from J, with 11 bases between. Germline CDR1 SGHVS, CDR2 FQNEAQ. The sequenced sample consisted of peripheral blood. This TCR was recovered from an elderly woman with active or convalescent COVID-19. V gene TRBV7-8 combines with J gene TRBJ2-5; no clear D. This CDR3 reads CASSPRRSQETQYF. The CDR3 region has the DNA TGTGCCAGCAGCCCGCGAAGATCCCAAGAGACCCAGTACTTC.